A selection of T cell receptor beta chains follows, all from one sample in a study of cytomegalovirus exposure and HLA in healthy donors. Measured with immunoSEQ multiplex PCR; TCRdb has only the in-frame clones, and not every one. In the table there are approximately 89,000 clones, around 85% of which are singletons. The material sequenced was PBMCs. These receptors originate from a man between 35 and 55 years old in good health and CMV-seropositive. The conserved cysteine and the conserved F or W are not part of the CDR3 here. The D gene is left open where the match is weak. Size is omitted from some rows. Given values are once, few, many or a class for expanded clones.

cdr3_aa j_call d_call v_call clone_size
ASSLPPGQGGQPQH TRBJ1-5 TRBD1 TRBV28 once
ASSEGTGGWNTEAF TRBJ1-1 TRBD1 TRBV2 NA
ASSLLGSGGRDTQY TRBJ2-3 TRBD2 TRBV27 few
ASSSLQGVGQAF TRBJ1-1 TRBD1 TRBV28 NA
ASSLEGTRANEKLF TRBJ1-4 NA TRBV5-4 NA
ASSEGTSGPTDTQY TRBJ2-3 TRBD2 TRBV5-1 NA
ASSLAGVQETQY TRBJ2-5 TRBD2 TRBV6-5 NA
ASSFEGDRTDTQY TRBJ2-3 NA TRBV5-1 NA
ASSPQTGYYGYT TRBJ1-2 TRBD1 TRBV28 NA
ASSLVTGSYEQY TRBJ2-7 TRBD1 TRBV7-9 NA
ASMWGGMNTEAF TRBJ1-1 NA TRBV7-9 once
ASRENRTRAYNEQF TRBJ2-1 TRBD2 TRBV6-8 NA
SVPGQVEETQY TRBJ2-5 TRBD1 TRBV29-1 once
ASSHQDRASSSYEQY TRBJ2-7 TRBD1 TRBV14 NA
ASSPGTGSTSGLTDTQY TRBJ2-3 NA TRBV18 once
ASSRGVSEAF TRBJ1-1 NA TRBV6-1 NA
ASSRGRQGATNEKLF TRBJ1-4 TRBD1 TRBV7-9 NA
ASSATGGVNQPQH TRBJ1-5 TRBD1 TRBV19 once
ASSIKVTGSFSGANVLT TRBJ2-6 TRBD1 TRBV19 NA
ASSRQDSNQPQH TRBJ1-5 NA TRBV9 few
ASSGVRTSGGPRRNIQY TRBJ2-4 TRBD2 TRBV2 NA
ASTPGPDYGYT TRBJ1-2 NA TRBV28 NA